The rows below give T cell receptor beta chains drawn from one sample of a study of Graves' ophthalmopathy and Graves' hyperthyroidism. A single record per CDR3 protein comes from TCRdb applying MiXCR to the multiplex PCR reads. Of about 700,000 distinct CDR3 sequences in the sample, about two fifths were seen once. The sequencing input was peripheral blood. Receptors originate from an adult man with Graves' ophthalmopathy. Each CDR3 is given with its conserved first and last residue. The order of the fields is V gene, D gene, clone size, J gene, CDR3 DNA, CDR3 protein. D genes are given only for firm matches. Clone size is given for some rows only: seen once, a few or many times, or a class if the clone is expanded.

>TRBV10-3|.|few|TRBJ1-6
TGTGCCAGCAGTTACTCGAGGGGCCCGGTCTCCTATAATTCACCCCTCCACTTT
CASSYSRGPVSYNSPLHF
>TRBV25-1|.|.|TRBJ1-2
TGTGCCAGCAGTGATTTGGGGGACACCGTCCCTTATGGCTACACCTTC
CASSDLGDTVPYGYTF
>TRBV7-8|.|few|TRBJ2-2
TGTGCCAGCAGCTTAAGAATTCCCGGGGAGCTGTTTTTT
CASSLRIPGELFF
>TRBV6-4|.|.|TRBJ2-2
TGTGCCAGCAAAGCCAGCGCTAACACCGGGGAGCTGTTTTTT
CASKASANTGELFF
>TRBV25-1|.|.|TRBJ1-3
TGTGCCAGCAGCCAAGAGACTGGAAACACCATATATTTT
CASSQETGNTIYF
>TRBV12-3/TRBV12-4|TRBD1|many|TRBJ1-1
TGTGCCAGCAGCCAGGGGGCCACACGGGAAGCTTTCTTT
CASSQGATREAFF
>TRBV6-1|TRBD1|few|TRBJ1-1
TGTGCCAGCAGCCCGGGACAGGGTGTTTTTGAAGCTTTCTTT
CASSPGQGVFEAFF
>TRBV7-2|.|.|TRBJ1-2
TGTGCCAGCACCCCCTGGGGAGGGTTCGGAGCCTATGGCTACACCTTC
CASTPWGGFGAYGYTF
>TRBV4-3|.|few|TRBJ2-5
TGCGCCAGCAGCCAAGACCAACAGGGCCAGGGGTTAATGGAGACCCAGTACTTC
CASSQDQQGQGLMETQYF
>TRBV7-9|TRBD1|many|TRBJ2-5
TGTGCCAGCAGCCAAGTATCTCAGGGGGTACAAGAGACCCAGTACTTC
CASSQVSQGVQETQYF
>TRBV7-9|TRBD1|many|TRBJ2-7
TGTGCCAGCAGCCACCGGACAGGGCAACACGAGCAGTACTTC
CASSHRTGQHEQYF
>TRBV27|TRBD2|.|TRBJ2-5
TGTGCCAGCAGTTTTGGGCGGGGGTTCCAAGAGACCCAGTACTTC
CASSFGRGFQETQYF
>TRBV30|.|.|TRBJ2-5
TGTGCCTGGGCCCGTCGACAAGAGACCCAGTACTTC
CAWARRQETQYF
>TRBV20-1|.|.|TRBJ2-1
TGCAGTGCTCCTCGTAGCGATGAGCAGTTCTTC
CSAPRSDEQFF
>TRBV11-1|.|.|TRBJ1-1
TGTGCCAGCTCACCGACGGACAGTCACATGAACACTGAAGCTTTCTTT
CASSPTDSHMNTEAFF
>TRBV29-1|.|.|TRBJ2-5
TGCAGCGTTATCCGGACATACCAAGAGACCCAGTACTTC
CSVIRTYQETQYF
>TRBV19|.|many|TRBJ2-7
TGTGCCAGTAGTCCCCTGGGGTCCGATGGAGGCGAGCAGTACTTC
CASSPLGSDGGEQYF
>TRBV7-7|.|.|TRBJ2-2
TGTGCCAGCAGCATGCAGCCTGACACCGGGGAGCTGTTTTTT
CASSMQPDTGELFF
>TRBV7-9|TRBD2|many|TRBJ2-7
TGTGCCAGCAGCTTAACACAGGCGGGAGAGTACGAGCAGTACTTC
CASSLTQAGEYEQYF
>TRBV11-2|TRBD1|.|TRBJ1-1
TGTGCCAGCAGGAGACTAGCGGGACAGGGTCACACTGAAGCTTTCTTT
CASRRLAGQGHTEAFF
>TRBV4-1|.|.|TRBJ2-5
TGCGCCAGCAGCCTAGGAGCGCGAGAGACCCAGTACTTC
CASSLGARETQYF
>TRBV6-2/TRBV6-3|TRBD2|few|TRBJ2-7
TGTGCCAGCAGTTACGGGGCGGGAGAAGGCGAGCAGTACTTC
CASSYGAGEGEQYF
>TRBV13|TRBD1|few|TRBJ1-5
TGTGCCAGCCGGGGACAGGGATTCAATCAGCCCCAGCATTTT
CASRGQGFNQPQHF
>TRBV20-1|.|.|TRBJ2-7
TGCAGTGCTAGTCGCGCAGGGGGACTTACAGACTACGAGCAGTACTTC
CSASRAGGLTDYEQYF
>TRBV24-1|.|.|TRBJ2-6
TGTGCCACCAGTGATCGGGGGGCCAACGTCCTGACTTTC
CATSDRGANVLTF
>TRBV12-3/TRBV12-4|.|many|TRBJ1-3
TGTGCCAGCAGTACAGGAACAGGGTTAGCTGGAAACACCATATATTTT
CASSTGTGLAGNTIYF
>TRBV12-3/TRBV12-4|.|few|TRBJ1-5
TGTGCCAGCAGTGGGCTCAGGGCCGGCCAGCCCCAGCATTTT
CASSGLRAGQPQHF
>TRBV10-3|.|many|TRBJ1-4
TGTGCCATCAGTGAGGTAGCGTCAACTAATGAAAAACTGTTTTTT
CAISEVASTNEKLFF
>TRBV19|.|.|TRBJ1-1
TGTGCCAGTAGTCCTACAGTTAACACTGAAGCTTCCTTT
CASSPTVNTEASF
>TRBV20-1|.|.|TRBJ2-5
TGCAGTGCTAGAAAGGCCGGCGGAGACCAAGAGACCCAGTACTTC
CSARKAGGDQETQYF
>TRBV4-2|TRBD1|few|TRBJ1-4
TGTGCCAGCAGCCAAGTGGGCGGGACAGGGGGCGAAAAACTGTTTTTT
CASSQVGGTGGEKLFF
>TRBV10-2|TRBD1|once|TRBJ1-1
TGCGCCAGCAGTGATGGGACAGGTGCTTTCTTT
CASSDGTGAFF
>TRBV7-2|.|.|TRBJ1-5
TGTGCCAGCAGCCTGACTAGCGGGGTCCAAGAGACCCAGCATTTT
CASSLTSGVQETQHF
>TRBV7-8|.|few|TRBJ2-6
TGTGCCAGCAGCTTGGGGCTAGCGGGGGCCAACGTCCTGACTTTC
CASSLGLAGANVLTF
>TRBV2|TRBD1|many|TRBJ2-7
TGTGCCAGCCAGACAGGGTCGAAGGAGCAGTACTTC
CASQTGSKEQYF
>TRBV19|TRBD2|.|TRBJ2-2
TGTGCCAGTAGGCGGAACAGCGGGAGGGTCGGGGAGCTGTTTTTT
CASRRNSGRVGELFF
>TRBV12-3/TRBV12-4|TRBD1|many|TRBJ2-6
TGTGCCAGCAGTCCCAGGGGGCGAGGGGCCAACGTCCTGACTTTC
CASSPRGRGANVLTF
>TRBV20-1|TRBD2|many|TRBJ2-5
TGCAGTGCTAGAGATCTAGCGGGGATCCAAGAGACCCAGTACTTC
CSARDLAGIQETQYF
>TRBV29-1|TRBD1|many|TRBJ1-1
TGCAGCGTGGACAGGGTCCTGAACACTGAAGCTTTCTTT
CSVDRVLNTEAFF
>TRBV24-1|TRBD1|.|TRBJ1-3
TGTGCCAGCACCGTACTTAATCAGCGCAGAGGGGGCTACTCTGGAAACACCATATATTTT
CASTVLNQRRGGYSGNTIYF